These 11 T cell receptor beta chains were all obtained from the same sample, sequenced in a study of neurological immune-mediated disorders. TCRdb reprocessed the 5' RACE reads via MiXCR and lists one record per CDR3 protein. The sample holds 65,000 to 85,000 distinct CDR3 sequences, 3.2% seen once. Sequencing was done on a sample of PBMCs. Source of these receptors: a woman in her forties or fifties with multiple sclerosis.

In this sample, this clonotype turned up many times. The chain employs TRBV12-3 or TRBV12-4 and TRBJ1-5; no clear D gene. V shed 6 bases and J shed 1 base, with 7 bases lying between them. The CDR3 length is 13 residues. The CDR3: CASRRGSNQPQHF. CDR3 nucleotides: TGTGCCAGCAGGAGAGGAAGCAATCAGCCCCAGCATTTT.

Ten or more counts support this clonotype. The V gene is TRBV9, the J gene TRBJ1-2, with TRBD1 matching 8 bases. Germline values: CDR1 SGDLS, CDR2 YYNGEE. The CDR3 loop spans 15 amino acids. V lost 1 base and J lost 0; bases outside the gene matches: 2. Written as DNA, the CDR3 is TGTGCCAGCAGCGTAACAGGGGGGCCTAACTATGGCTACACCTTC. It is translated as CASSVTGGPNYGYTF.

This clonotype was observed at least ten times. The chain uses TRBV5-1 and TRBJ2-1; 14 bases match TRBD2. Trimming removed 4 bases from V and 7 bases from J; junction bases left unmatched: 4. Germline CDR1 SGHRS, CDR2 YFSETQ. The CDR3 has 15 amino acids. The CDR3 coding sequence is TGCGCCAGCAGCCCCGGGACTAGCGGGGGTAATGAGCAGTTCTTC. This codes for CASSPGTSGGNEQFF.

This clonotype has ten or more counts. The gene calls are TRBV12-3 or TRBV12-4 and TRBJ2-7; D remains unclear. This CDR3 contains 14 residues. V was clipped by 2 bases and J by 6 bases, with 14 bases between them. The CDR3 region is CASSLRHGSGEQYF. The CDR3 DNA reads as TGTGCCAGCAGTTTACGACACGGGTCGGGCGAGCAGTACTTC.

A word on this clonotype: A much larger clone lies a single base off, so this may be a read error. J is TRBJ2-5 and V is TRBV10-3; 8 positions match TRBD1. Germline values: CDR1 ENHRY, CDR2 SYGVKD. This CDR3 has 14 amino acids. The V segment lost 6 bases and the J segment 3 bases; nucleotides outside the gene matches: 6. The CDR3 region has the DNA TGTGCCATCAGCCACGGGACAGGAGAAGAGACCCAGTACTTC. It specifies CAISHGTGEETQYF.

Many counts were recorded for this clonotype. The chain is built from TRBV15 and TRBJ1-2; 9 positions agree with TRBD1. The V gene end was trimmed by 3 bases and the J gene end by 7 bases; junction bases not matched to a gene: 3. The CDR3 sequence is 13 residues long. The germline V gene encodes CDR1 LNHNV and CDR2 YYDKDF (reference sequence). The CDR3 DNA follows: TGTGCCACCAGCAGGGGACAGGGCCTTGGCTACACCTTC. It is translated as CATSRGQGLGYTF.

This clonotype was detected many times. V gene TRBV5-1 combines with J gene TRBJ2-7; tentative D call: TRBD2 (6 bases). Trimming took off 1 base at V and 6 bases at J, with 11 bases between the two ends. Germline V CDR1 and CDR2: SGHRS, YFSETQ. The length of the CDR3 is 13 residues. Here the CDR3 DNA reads TGCGCCAGCAGCTTGCAGCAGGGAGGCGAGCAGTACGTC. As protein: CASSLQQGGEQYV.

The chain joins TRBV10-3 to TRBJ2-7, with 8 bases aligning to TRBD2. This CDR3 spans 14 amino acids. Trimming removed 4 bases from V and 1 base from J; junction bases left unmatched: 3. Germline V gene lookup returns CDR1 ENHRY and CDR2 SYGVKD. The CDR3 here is CAISGTSGSYEQYF. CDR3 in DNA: TGTGCCATCAGTGGCACTAGCGGATCCTACGAGCAGTACTTC.

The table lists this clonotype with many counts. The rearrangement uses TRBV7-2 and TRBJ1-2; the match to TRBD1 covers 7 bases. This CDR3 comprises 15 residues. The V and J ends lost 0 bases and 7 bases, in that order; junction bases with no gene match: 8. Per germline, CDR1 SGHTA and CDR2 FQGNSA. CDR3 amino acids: CASSLAGRQGSGYTF. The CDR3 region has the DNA TGTGCCAGCAGCTTAGCAGGGAGACAGGGTTCTGGCTACACCTTC.

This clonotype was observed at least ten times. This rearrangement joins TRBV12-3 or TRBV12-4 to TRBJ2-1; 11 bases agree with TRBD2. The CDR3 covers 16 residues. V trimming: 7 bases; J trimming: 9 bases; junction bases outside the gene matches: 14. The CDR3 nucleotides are TGTGCCAGCACCTTTCTACTAGCGGGGGCCCCTAGTGAGCAGTTCTTC. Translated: CASTFLLAGAPSEQFF.

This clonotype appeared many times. The CDR3 sequence is CASSPSLKGYNEQFF. The CDR3 region has the DNA TGTGCCAGCAGCCCCTCTTTAAAGGGTTACAATGAGCAGTTCTTC. The V gene is TRBV3-1, the J gene TRBJ2-1, with D hard to call. Trimming took 4 bases from V and 4 from J, leaving 14 bases between them. Germline V gives CDR1 LGHDT, CDR2 YNNKEL (reference sequence). CDR3 size: 15 residues.